The next 4 T cell receptor beta chains were all read from a single sample in a study of T-cell memory formation after mild COVID-19. TCRdb recomputed calls from the 5' RACE reads with MiXCR, one row per CDR3 protein. The sample lists around 500,000 distinct CDR3 sequences; 18% were seen once. The sequenced material came from PBMCs or a T cell subset sorted from them (not recorded which). These receptors all come from an adult woman who had mild COVID-19 (a few samples of this study predate the infection). Cell type and time point are not known.

V usage is TRBV30 and J usage is TRBJ2-7, with D possibly matching TRBD2 (6 bases). Trimming removed 0 bases from V and 0 bases from J, with 6 bases in between. The CDR3 extends over 13 amino acids. In germline, CDR1 is GTSNPN, CDR2 SVGIG (reference sequence). In DNA form, the CDR3 reads TGTGCCTGGAGTGTGCGGGACTCCTACGAGCAGTACTTC. Amino acid sequence: CAWSVRDSYEQYF.

Only a few counts were recorded for this clonotype. J is TRBJ2-3 and V is TRBV12-3 or TRBV12-4; 10 bases match TRBD1. J gave up 3 bases and V 4 bases, and 7 bases lay outside the gene matches. The CDR3 covers 16 residues. DNA of the CDR3: TGTGCCAGCAGTTACACCCCGGGACAGGGGACAGATACGCAGTATTTT. This sequence encodes CASSYTPGQGTDTQYF.

This clonotype was seen at least ten times. The rearrangement joins TRBV3-1 to TRBJ2-1; D may match TRBD1 or TRBD2 (6 bases each). CDR3 size: 12 residues. The V end was cut by 0 bases, the J end by 15 bases, with 12 bases between. The germline gives CDR1 LGHDT, CDR2 YNNKEL (reference sequence). The DNA of the CDR3 is TGTGCCAGCAGCCAAGAGGGCAGGGGACTGTTCTTC. It encodes CASSQEGRGLFF.

The V gene is TRBV20-1, the J gene TRBJ2-3, with 10 nucleotides matching TRBD2. With 1 base clipped from V and 8 bases from J, the junction kept 6 bases outside the gene matches. The germline gives CDR1 DFQATT, CDR2 SNEGSKA (reference sequence). The CDR3 consists of 14 residues. CDR3 bases: TGCAGTGCTAGAGCCGGGACTAGCGCGGGTACGCAGTATTTT. Encoded protein: CSARAGTSAGTQYF.